Each of the 5 T cell receptor beta chains below was sequenced from the same sample in a study of cytomegalovirus exposure and HLA in healthy donors. Assay: immunoSEQ multiplex PCR; the TCRdb copy retains only in-frame clones and omits some. The data hold about 140,000 clones, with about 80% observed a single time. The specimen sequenced was PBMCs. These receptors were taken from a man aged 25-45 years in good health and CMV-seropositive.

This chain uses TRBV5-1 with TRBJ1-1; D perhaps matches TRBD1 (5 bases). V was shortened by 0 bases and J by 3 bases, with 9 bases between the two germline ends. The germline V gene has CDR1 SGHRS and CDR2 YFSETQ. The CDR3 runs 14 residues. CDR3 DNA: TGCGCCAGCAGCTTGGCCGACAGTTACACTGAAGCTTTCTTT. This sequence encodes CASSLADSYTEAFF.

The chain uses TRBV30 and TRBJ2-6; 7 nucleotides align to TRBD1. The CDR3 spans 16 residues. With V trimmed by 2 bases and J by 2 bases, 6 bases remained unmatched. Germline CDR1 is GTSNPN and CDR2 is SVGIG (reference sequence). In DNA, the CDR3 is TGTGCCTGGAGTTCCACAGGGGCCCCTGGGGCCAACGTCCTGACTTTC. Protein product: CAWSSTGAPGANVLTF.

This clone was counted between two and nine times. The genes are TRBV2 and TRBJ2-3; a weak D match, TRBD2 (6 bases). The germline V gene has CDR1 SNHLY and CDR2 FYNNEI. The CDR3 is 17 residues long. V was cut by 1 base and J by 5 bases, with 19 bases left in between. The chain's CDR3 is CASSEGSFGTLGDTQYF. The CDR3 coding sequence is TGTGCCAGCAGTGAAGGCTCCTTCGGGACTTTAGGAGATACGCAGTATTTT.

This chain connects TRBV19 to TRBJ2-2, with a weak D call TRBD2 (7 bases). CDR1 and CDR2 (germline): LNHDA, SQIVND (reference sequence). The CDR3 has 15 amino acids. Deletions cut 6 bases from V and 5 bases from J, with 16 bases between. CDR3 sequence (DNA): TGTGCCAGTAGCTTACAGGGAGGGAGGACCGGGGAGCTGTTTTTT. Amino acid sequence: CASSLQGGRTGELFF.

V is TRBV11-2 and J is TRBJ2-7, with a weak D call TRBD2 (5 bases). V was trimmed by 2 bases and J by 1 base, leaving 15 bases between them. In germline, CDR1 is SGHAT, CDR2 FQNNGV. CDR3 length equals 16 residues. The CDR3 nucleotides read TGTGCCAGCAGCTTAACCGGGAACAAACATTCCTACGAGCAGTACTTC. It codes for CASSLTGNKHSYEQYF.